The 14 T cell receptor beta chains presented below share a single source sample, sequenced in a study of blood T cell repertoires in COVID-19. Produced via immunoSEQ multiplex PCR; TCRdb's table is partial and in-frame only. The table shows fewer than 300,000 clones, with roughly 85% occurring only once. The sequenced sample consisted of PBMCs or T cells enriched from blood (not recorded which). The receptors derive from a woman aged 50 to 60 who had recovered from COVID-19.

This clone was counted a single time. The chain joins TRBV5-5 to TRBJ2-2; 8 bases are shared with TRBD1. This CDR3 is 16 amino acids long. The germline V gene encodes CDR1 SGHKS and CDR2 YYEKEE (reference sequence). V dropped 5 bases and J dropped 7; count of bases not matched to a gene: 13. This CDR3 is CASSLQDRASVGELFF. The CDR3 DNA reads as TGTGCCAGCAGTCTCCAGGACAGGGCATCCGTCGGGGAGCTGTTTTTT.

The V and J genes are TRBV2 and TRBJ1-5; no clear D gene. V was clipped by 4 bases and J by 2 bases, with 9 bases between them. The CDR3 covers 14 residues. Per the germline V gene, CDR1 is SNHLY and CDR2 is FYNNEI. The CDR3 loop reads CASSGRTRNQPQHF. The CDR3 DNA reads TGTGCCAGCAGTGGGAGGACCCGCAATCAGCCCCAGCATTTT.

In its sample, this clone was seen a few times. The V gene is TRBV9, the J gene TRBJ1-1; D not resolved. Trimming pared 1 base from V and 2 bases from J, leaving 12 bases between. Germline V gene sequence: CDR1 SGDLS, CDR2 YYNGEE. The CDR3 consists of 15 residues. Here the CDR3 reads CASSVMMDSNTEAFF. The CDR3 DNA reads as TGTGCCAGCAGCGTAATGATGGACTCCAACACTGAAGCTTTCTTT. Supplemented by reference TRBV9 and TRBJ1-1, the full variable domain reads DSGVTQTPKHLITATGQRVTLRCSPRSGDLSVYWYQQSLDQGLQFLIQYYNGEERAKGNILERFSAQQFPDLHSELNLSSLELGDSALYFCASSVMMDSNTEAFFGQGTRLTVV.

This clone has a single count. The J gene is TRBJ2-1, the V gene TRBV11-2; TRBD2 matches at 10 bases. V was pared by 7 bases and J by 9 bases, with 15 bases of the junction left unmatched. The CDR3 has 16 residues. Germline V gene lookup returns CDR1 SGHAT and CDR2 FQNNGV. The CDR3 region is CASTPARSGGASEQFF. The CDR3 nucleotides are TGTGCCAGCACCCCCGCCAGGAGCGGGGGGGCCAGTGAGCAGTTCTTC.

V is TRBV14 and J is TRBJ1-2; 8 bases are shared with TRBD1. The CDR3 is 14 amino acids. The germline CDR1 and CDR2 sequences are SGHDN and FVKESK. Trimming took 2 bases from V and 5 from J; bases not matched to a gene: 4. Here the CDR3 DNA reads TGTGCCAGCAGCCAAATAACAGGGGGATATGGCTACACCTTC. Translation gives CASSQITGGYGYTF. The full variable domain, its missing parts supplied by reference TRBV14 and TRBJ1-2, is EAGVTQFPSHSVIEKGQTVTLRCDPISGHDNLYWYRRVMGKEIKFLLHFVKESKQDESGMPNNRFLAERTGGTYSTLKVQPAELEDSGVYFCASSQITGGYGYTFGSGTRLTVV.

The rearrangement joins TRBV7-2 to TRBJ2-7, with 7 bases identical to TRBD1. CDR1 and CDR2 (germline): SGHTA, FQGNSA. V lost 5 bases and J lost 7; bases outside the gene matches: 14. CDR3 size: 15 residues. CDR3 coding DNA: TGTGCCAGCAGCCTCAGACAGGGTAGTTCGGGAGAGCAGTACTTC. It translates to CASSLRQGSSGEQYF.

The chain uses TRBV18 and TRBJ1-1, with D perhaps TRBD1 (5 bases). CDR1 and CDR2 (germline): KGHSH, LQKENI. The ends were cut back, 4 bases at V and 2 bases at J, with 8 bases in the middle. The CDR3 loop spans 13 amino acids. The DNA for the CDR3 is TGTGCCAGCTCACTTGACAGAAACACTGAAGCTTTCTTT. Amino acid sequence: CASSLDRNTEAFF.

The chain carries TRBV29-1 and TRBJ2-7; 8 bases map to TRBD1. In germline, CDR1 is SQVTM, CDR2 ANQGSEA. The CDR3 has 14 amino acids. Losses at the gene ends were 6 bases for V and 3 bases for J; bases not matched to a gene: 10. The CDR3, as DNA: TGCAGCGTAGTAATCCGGGACAGGAGCTACGAGCAGTACTTC. Its translation: CSVVIRDRSYEQYF.

The rearrangement joins TRBV29-1 to TRBJ1-3; the D gene is possibly TRBD1 (5 bases). The CDR3 consists of 14 residues. The germline V gene has CDR1 SQVTM and CDR2 ANQGSEA. With 6 bases removed from V and 0 bases from J, the gap between germline ends came to 12 bases. The CDR3, as DNA: TGCAGCGTCGCAACAGGTTCCTCTGGAAACACCATATATTTT. This sequence encodes CSVATGSSGNTIYF. The complete variable domain, with remaining parts taken from reference TRBV29-1 and TRBJ1-3, reads SAVISQKPSRDICQRGTSLTIQCQVDSQVTMMFWYRQQPGQSLTLIATANQGSEATYESGFVIDKFPISRPNLTFSTLTVSNMSPEDSSIYLCSVATGSSGNTIYFGEGSWLTVV.

The CDR3 protein is CASGLNFPDRDSPLHF. The CDR3 DNA follows: TGTGCTAGTGGTTTGAATTTCCCGGACAGGGATTCACCCCTCCACTTT. J is TRBJ1-6 and V is TRBV12-5, with 8 bases aligning to TRBD1. V lost 2 bases, J lost 8 bases, and 8 bases stayed unmatched. CDR3 length equals 16 residues. In germline, CDR1 is LGHNT, CDR2 FRNRAP. The full variable domain, its missing parts supplied by reference TRBV12-5 and TRBJ1-6, is DARVTQTPRHKVTEMGQEVTMRCQPILGHNTVFWYRQTMMQGLELLAYFRNRAPLDDSGMPKDRFSAEMPDATLATLKIQPSEPRDSAVYFCASGLNFPDRDSPLHFGNGTRLTVT.

The chain uses TRBV7-9 and TRBJ2-5, with unresolved D. Trimming shortened V by 5 bases and J by 7 bases, and 20 bases separated the two germline ends. Germline V gene sequence: CDR1 SEHNR, CDR2 FQNEAQ (reference sequence). The CDR3 is made up of 15 amino acids. CDR3 sequence reads: CASSPPNGEVWTQYF. CDR3 nucleotide sequence: TGTGCCAGCAGCCCCCCTAATGGAGAGGTATGGACCCAGTACTTC.

The V gene is TRBV28, the J gene TRBJ1-6; no clear D gene. From germline, CDR1 is MDHEN and CDR2 SYDVKM. The CDR3 contains 16 residues. V shed 6 bases and J shed 7 bases, with 19 bases lying between them. In DNA form, the CDR3 reads TGTGCCAGCAGCGCAAGCCCGGGTTTCCCAAATTCACCCCTCCACTTT. This sequence encodes CASSASPGFPNSPLHF.

The gene calls are TRBV11-3 and TRBJ2-7; 7 positions match TRBD2. J gave up 5 bases and V 5 bases, and 9 bases lay outside the gene matches. The CDR3 sequence is 14 residues long. Germline loops: CDR1 SGHNT, CDR2 YENEEA. In DNA form, the CDR3 reads TGTGCCAGCAGCAAAGGGGACTACCTGAACGAGCAGTACTTC. This translates into CASSKGDYLNEQYF.

This chain links TRBV2 with TRBJ1-6, with D uncertain. Deletions cut 3 bases from V and 3 bases from J, with 9 bases between. The CDR3 runs 15 residues. Germline assignment: CDR1 SNHLY and CDR2 FYNNEI. The CDR3 reads CASSDDVGYNSPLHF. The CDR3 DNA is TGTGCCAGCAGTGATGATGTCGGCTATAATTCACCCCTCCACTTT.